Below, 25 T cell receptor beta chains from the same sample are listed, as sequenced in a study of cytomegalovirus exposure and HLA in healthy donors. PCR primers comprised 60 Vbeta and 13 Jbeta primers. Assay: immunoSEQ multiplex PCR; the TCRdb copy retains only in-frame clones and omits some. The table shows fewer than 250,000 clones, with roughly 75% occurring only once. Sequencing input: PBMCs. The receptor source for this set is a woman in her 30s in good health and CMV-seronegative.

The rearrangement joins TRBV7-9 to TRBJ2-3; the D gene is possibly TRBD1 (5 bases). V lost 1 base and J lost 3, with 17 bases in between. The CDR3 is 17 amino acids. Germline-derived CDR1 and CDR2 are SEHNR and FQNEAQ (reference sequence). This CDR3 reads CASSLVGVGQGTDTQYF. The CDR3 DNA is TGTGCCAGCAGCTTAGTGGGTGTGGGTCAGGGAACAGATACGCAGTATTTT.

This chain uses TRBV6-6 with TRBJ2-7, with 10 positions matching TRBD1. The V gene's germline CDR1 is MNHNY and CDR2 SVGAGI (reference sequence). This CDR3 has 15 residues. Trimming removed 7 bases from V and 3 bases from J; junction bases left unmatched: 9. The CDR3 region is CASNFDRDRGYEQYF. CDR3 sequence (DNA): TGTGCCAGCAACTTTGACCGGGACAGGGGCTACGAGCAGTACTTC.

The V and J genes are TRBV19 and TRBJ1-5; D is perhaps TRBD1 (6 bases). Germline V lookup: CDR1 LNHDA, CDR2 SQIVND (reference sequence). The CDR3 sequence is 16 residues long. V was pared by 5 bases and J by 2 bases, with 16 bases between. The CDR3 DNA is TGTGCCAGTAGTCCCTCAGGGGCGCCGGGCAATCAGCCCCAGCATTTT. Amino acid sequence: CASSPSGAPGNQPQHF.

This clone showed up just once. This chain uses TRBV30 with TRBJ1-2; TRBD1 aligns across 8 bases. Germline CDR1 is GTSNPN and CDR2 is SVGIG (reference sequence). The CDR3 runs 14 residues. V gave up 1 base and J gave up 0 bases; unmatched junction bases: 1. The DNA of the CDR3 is TGTGCCTGGAGTGACAGGGGGTCTAACTATGGCTACACCTTC. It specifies CAWSDRGSNYGYTF.

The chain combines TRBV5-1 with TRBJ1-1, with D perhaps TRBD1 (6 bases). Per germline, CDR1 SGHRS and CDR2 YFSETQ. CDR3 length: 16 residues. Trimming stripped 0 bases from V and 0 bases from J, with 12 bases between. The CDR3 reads CASSLASWDMNTEAFF. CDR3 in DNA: TGCGCCAGCAGCTTGGCGAGTTGGGACATGAACACTGAAGCTTTCTTT.

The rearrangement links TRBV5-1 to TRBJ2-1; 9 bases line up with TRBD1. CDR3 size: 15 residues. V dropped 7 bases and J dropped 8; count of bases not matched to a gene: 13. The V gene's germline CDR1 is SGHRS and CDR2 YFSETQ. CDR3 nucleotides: TGCGCCAGCGGGGTACCGGGACAGGGAGTCTATGAGCAGTTCTTC. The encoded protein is CASGVPGQGVYEQFF.

The CDR3 region is CASSPSSMNTEAFF. DNA for the CDR3: TGTGCCAGCTCACCGAGCTCGATGAACACTGAAGCTTTCTTT. J is TRBJ1-1 and V is TRBV18, with D uncertain. The germline V and J ends were trimmed by 3 bases and 0 bases, with 8 bases remaining between them. The CDR3 is made up of 14 amino acids. Germline-derived CDR1 and CDR2 are KGHSH and LQKENI.

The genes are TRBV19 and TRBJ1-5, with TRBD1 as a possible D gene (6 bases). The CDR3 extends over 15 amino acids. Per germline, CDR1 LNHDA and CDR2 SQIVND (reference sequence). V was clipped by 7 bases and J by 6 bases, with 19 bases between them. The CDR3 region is CASTFQEGVGQPQHF. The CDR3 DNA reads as TGTGCCAGTACCTTTCAAGAGGGGGTTGGTCAGCCCCAGCATTTT.

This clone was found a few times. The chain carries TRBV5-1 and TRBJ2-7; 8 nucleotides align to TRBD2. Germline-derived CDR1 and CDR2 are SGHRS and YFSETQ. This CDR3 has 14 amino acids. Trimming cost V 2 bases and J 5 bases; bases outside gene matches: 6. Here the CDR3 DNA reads TGCGCCAGCAGCTTTACCCTTAGCGGGGACGAGCAGTACTTC. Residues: CASSFTLSGDEQYF. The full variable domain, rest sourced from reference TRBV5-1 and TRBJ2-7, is KAGVTQTPRYLIKTRGQQVTLSCSPISGHRSVSWYQQTPGQGLQFLFEYFSETQRNKGNFPGRFSGRQFSNSRSEMNVSTLELGDSALYLCASSFTLSGDEQYFGPGTRLTVT.

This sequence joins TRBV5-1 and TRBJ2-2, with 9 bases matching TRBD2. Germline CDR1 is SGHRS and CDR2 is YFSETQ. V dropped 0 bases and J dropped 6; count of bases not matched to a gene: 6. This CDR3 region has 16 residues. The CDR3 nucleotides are TGCGCCAGCAGCTTGGGACTAGCGGAGCCCCCCGGGGAGCTGTTTTTT. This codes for CASSLGLAEPPGELFF.

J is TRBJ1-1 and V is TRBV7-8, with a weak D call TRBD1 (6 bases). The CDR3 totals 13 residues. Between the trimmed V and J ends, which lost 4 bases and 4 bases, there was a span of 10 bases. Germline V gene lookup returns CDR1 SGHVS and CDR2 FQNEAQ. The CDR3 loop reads CASSWEGVTEAFF. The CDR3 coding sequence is TGTGCCAGCAGCTGGGAGGGGGTCACTGAAGCTTTCTTT.

The CDR3 DNA is TGCGCCAGCAGCCAAGTAGGGGAGAACACTGAAGCTTTCTTT. It translates to CASSQVGENTEAFF. The rearrangement uses TRBV4-1 and TRBJ1-1, with D possibly being TRBD1 (5 bases). CDR3 length: 14 amino acids. The germline V gene has CDR1 MGHRA and CDR2 YSYEKL. The V gene lost 1 base and the J gene lost 1 base, with 7 bases spanning the gap.

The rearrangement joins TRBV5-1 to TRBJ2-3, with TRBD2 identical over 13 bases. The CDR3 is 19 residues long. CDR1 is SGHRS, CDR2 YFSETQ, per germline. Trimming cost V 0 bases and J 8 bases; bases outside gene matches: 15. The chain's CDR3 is CASSLGLAGGQTLSGTQYF. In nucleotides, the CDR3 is TGCGCCAGCAGCTTGGGACTAGCGGGGGGCCAGACTTTGAGCGGTACGCAGTATTTT.

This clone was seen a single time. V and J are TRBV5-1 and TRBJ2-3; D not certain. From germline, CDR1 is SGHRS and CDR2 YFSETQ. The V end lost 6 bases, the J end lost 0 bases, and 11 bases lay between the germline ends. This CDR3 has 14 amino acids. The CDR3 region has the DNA TGCGCCAGCACCAAAGCGACTAGCACAGATACGCAGTATTTT. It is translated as CASTKATSTDTQYF.

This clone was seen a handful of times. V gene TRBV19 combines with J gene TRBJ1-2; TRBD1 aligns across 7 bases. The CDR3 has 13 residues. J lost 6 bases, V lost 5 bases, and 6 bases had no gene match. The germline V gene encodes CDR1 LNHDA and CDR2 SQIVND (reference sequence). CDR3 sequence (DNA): TGTGCCAGTAGTCCAGGGGGGAACCATGGCTACACCTTC. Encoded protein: CASSPGGNHGYTF.

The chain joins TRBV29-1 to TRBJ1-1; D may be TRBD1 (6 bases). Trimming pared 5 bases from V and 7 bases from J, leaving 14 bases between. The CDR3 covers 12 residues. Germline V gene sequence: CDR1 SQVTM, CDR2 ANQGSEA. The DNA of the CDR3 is TGCAGCGTTAGTGTACAGGGCTATGAAGCTTTCTTT. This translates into CSVSVQGYEAFF.

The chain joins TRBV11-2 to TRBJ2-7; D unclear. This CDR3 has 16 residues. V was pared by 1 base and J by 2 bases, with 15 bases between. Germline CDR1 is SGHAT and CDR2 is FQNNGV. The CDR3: CASSLALRPPPYEQYF. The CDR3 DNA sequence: TGTGCCAGCAGCTTAGCCCTTCGTCCTCCCCCCTACGAGCAGTACTTC.

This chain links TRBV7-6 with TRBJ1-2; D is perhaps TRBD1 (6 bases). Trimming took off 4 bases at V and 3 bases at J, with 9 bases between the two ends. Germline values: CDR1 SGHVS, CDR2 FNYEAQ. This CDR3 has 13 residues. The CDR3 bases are TGTGCCAGCAGCTCAACAGGGTACTATGGCTACACCTTC. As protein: CASSSTGYYGYTF.

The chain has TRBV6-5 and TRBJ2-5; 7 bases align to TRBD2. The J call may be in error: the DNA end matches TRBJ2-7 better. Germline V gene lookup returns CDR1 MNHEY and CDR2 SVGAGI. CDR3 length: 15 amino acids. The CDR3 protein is CASSWEGRSSYEQYF. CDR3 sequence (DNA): TGTGCCAGCAGTTGGGAGGGACGGAGCTCCTACGAGCAGTACTTC.

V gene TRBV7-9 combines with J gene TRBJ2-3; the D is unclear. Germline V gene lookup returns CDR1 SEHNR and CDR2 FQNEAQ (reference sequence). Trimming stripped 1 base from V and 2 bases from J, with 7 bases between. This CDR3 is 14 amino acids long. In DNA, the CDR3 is TGTGCCAGCAGCTTAGTGCAGTCCACAGATACGCAGTATTTT. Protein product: CASSLVQSTDTQYF.

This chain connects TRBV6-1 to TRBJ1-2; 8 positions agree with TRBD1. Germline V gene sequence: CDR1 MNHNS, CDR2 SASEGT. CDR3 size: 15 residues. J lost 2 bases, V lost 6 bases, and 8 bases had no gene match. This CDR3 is CASRGTGSGNYGYTF. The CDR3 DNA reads TGTGCCAGCAGAGGGACAGGTAGTGGCAACTATGGCTACACCTTC.

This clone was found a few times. The CDR3 DNA reads as TGTGCCAGCGGACTAGCGACCAACACCGGGGAGCTGTTTTTT. Protein product: CASGLATNTGELFF. This sequence joins TRBV9 and TRBJ2-2; 9 positions agree with TRBD2. The V segment lost 7 bases and the J segment 2 bases; nucleotides outside the gene matches: 3. Germline V gives CDR1 SGDLS, CDR2 YYNGEE. The length of the CDR3 is 14 residues.

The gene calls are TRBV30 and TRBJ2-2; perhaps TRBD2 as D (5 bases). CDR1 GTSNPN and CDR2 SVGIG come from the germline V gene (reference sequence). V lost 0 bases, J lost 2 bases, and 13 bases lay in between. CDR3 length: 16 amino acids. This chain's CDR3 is CAWSVRGGFNTGELFF. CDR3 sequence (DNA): TGTGCCTGGAGTGTACGTGGAGGCTTTAACACCGGGGAGCTGTTTTTT.

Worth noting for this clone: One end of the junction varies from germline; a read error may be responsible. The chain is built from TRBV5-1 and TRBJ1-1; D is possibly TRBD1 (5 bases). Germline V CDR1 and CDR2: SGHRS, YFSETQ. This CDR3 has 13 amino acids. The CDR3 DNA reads TGCGCCAGCAGATTGGGGGGGGACACTGAAGCTTTCTTT. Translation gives CASRLGGDTEAFF.

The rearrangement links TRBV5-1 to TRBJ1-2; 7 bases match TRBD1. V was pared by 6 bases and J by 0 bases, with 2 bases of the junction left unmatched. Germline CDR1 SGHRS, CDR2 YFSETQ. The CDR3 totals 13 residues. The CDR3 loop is CASMDRPNYGYTF. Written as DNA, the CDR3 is TGCGCCAGCATGGACAGGCCTAACTATGGCTACACCTTC.